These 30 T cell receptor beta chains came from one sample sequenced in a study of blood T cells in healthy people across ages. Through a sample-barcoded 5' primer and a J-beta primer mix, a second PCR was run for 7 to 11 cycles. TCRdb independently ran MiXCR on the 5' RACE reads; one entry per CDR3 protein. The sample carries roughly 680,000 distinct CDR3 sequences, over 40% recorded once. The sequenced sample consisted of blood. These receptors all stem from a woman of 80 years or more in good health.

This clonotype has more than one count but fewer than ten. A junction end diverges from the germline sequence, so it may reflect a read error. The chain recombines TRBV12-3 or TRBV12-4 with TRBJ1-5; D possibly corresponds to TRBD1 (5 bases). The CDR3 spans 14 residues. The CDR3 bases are TGTGCCAGCAGTTCGCCAGGGCGCAAGCAGCCCCAGCATTTT. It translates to CASSSPGRKQPQHF.

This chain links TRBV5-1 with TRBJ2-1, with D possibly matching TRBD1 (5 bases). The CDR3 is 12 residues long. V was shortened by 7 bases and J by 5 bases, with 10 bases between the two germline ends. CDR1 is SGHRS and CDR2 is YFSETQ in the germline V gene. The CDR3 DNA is TGCGCCAGCGCGACAGACAACAATGAGCAGTTCTTC. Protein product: CASATDNNEQFF.

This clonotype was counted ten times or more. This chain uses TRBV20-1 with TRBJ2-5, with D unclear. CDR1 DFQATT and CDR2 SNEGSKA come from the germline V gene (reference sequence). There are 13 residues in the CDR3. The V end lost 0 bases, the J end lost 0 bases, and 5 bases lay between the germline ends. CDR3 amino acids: CSARDQNQETQYF. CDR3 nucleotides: TGCAGTGCTAGAGACCAAAACCAAGAGACCCAGTACTTC.

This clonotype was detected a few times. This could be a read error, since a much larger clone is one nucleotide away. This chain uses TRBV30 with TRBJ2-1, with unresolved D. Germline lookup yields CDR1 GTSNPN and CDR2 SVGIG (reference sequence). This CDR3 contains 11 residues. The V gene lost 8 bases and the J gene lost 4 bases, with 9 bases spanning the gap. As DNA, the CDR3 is TGTGCCCGCGACGGATACAATGAGCAGTTCTTC. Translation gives CARDGYNEQFF.

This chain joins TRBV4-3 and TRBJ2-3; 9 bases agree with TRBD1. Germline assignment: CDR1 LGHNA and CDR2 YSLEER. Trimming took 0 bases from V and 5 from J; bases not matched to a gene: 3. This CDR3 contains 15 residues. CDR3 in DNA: TGCGCCAGCAGCCAAGAACGGACAGGGGAAGATACGCAGTATTTT. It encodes CASSQERTGEDTQYF.

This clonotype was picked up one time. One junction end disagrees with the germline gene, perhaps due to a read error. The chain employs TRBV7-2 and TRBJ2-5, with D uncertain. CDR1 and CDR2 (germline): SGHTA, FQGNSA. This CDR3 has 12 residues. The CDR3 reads CASSFPQGTQYF. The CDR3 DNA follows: TGTGCCAGCAGCTTTCCCCAAGGGACCCAGTACTTC.

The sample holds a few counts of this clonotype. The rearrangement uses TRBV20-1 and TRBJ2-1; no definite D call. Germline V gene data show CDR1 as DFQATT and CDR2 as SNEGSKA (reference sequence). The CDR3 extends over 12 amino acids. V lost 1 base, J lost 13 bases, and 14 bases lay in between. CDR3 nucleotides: TGCAGTGCTAGAGGGGCATCGGAGACCCAGTTCTTC. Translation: CSARGASETQFF.

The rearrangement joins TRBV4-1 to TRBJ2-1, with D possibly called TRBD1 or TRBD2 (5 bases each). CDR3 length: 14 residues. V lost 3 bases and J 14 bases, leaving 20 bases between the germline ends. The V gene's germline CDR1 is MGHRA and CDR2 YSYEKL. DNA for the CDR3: TGCGCCAGCAGCCACCGCACTACGGGACGAGGCAAGTTCTTC. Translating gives CASSHRTTGRGKFF.

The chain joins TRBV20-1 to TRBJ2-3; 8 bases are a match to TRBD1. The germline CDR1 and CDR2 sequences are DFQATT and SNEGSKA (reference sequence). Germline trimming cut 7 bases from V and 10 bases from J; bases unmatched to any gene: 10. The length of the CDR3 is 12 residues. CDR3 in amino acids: CSVQGATGSQYF. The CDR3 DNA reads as TGCAGTGTGCAGGGGGCTACGGGTTCGCAGTATTTT.

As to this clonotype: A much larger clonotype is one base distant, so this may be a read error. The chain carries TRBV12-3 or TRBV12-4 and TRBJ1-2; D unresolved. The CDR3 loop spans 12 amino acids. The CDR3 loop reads CSSSLGPYGYTF. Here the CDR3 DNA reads TGTTCCAGCAGTTTAGGGCCCTATGGCTACACCTTC.

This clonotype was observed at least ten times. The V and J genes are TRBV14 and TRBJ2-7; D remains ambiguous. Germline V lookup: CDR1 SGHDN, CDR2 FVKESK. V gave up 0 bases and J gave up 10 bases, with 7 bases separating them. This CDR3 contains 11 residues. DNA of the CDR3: TGTGCCAGCAGCCAAGATAGGCGACAGTACTTC. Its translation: CASSQDRRQYF.

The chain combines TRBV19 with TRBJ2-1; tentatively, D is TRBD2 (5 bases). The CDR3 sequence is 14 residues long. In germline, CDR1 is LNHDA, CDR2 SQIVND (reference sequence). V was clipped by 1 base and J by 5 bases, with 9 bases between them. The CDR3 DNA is TGTGCCAGTAGTATAGTAGGAGGTAACAATGAGCAGTTCTTC. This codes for CASSIVGGNNEQFF.

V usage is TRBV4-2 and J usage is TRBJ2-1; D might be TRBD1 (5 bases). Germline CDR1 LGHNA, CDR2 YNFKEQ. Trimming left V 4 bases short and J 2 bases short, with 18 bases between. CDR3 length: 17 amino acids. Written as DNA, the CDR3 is TGTGCCAGCAGCCCCGAACTGACAGCTTCTGCCTACAATGAGCAGTTCTTC. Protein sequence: CASSPELTASAYNEQFF.

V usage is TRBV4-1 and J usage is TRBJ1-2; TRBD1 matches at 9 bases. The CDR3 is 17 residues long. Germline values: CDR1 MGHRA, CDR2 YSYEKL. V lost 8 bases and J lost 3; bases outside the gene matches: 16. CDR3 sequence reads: CASAPGQGLRRDYGYTF. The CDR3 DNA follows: TGCGCCAGCGCTCCGGGACAGGGATTGCGGCGGGACTATGGCTACACCTTC.

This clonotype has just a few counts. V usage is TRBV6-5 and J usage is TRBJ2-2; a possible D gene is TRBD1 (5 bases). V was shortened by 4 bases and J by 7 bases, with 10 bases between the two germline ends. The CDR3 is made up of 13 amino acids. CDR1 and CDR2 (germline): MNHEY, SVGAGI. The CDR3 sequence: CASSSTVNGELFF. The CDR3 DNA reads TGTGCCAGCAGTTCGACAGTTAACGGGGAGCTGTTTTTT.

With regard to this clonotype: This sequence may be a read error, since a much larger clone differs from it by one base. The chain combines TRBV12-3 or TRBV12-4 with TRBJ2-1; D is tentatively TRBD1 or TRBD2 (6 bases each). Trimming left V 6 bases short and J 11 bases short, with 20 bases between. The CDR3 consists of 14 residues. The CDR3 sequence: CASSRTGGTTKQFF. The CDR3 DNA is TGTGCCAGCAGCCGGACTGGCGGGACAACAAAGCAGTTCTTC.

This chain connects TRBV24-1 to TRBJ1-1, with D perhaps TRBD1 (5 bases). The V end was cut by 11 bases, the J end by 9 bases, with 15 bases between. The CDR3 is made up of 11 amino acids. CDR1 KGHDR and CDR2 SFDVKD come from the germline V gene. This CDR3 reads CASSTVDQAFF. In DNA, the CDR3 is TGTGCCAGCTCGACAGTCGACCAAGCTTTCTTT.

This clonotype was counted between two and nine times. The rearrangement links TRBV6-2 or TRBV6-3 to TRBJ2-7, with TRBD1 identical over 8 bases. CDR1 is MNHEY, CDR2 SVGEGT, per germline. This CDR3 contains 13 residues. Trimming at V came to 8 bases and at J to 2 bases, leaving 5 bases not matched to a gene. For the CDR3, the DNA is TGTGCCAGCTCTGAGACAGGGGCCTACGAGCAGTACTTC. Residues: CASSETGAYEQYF.

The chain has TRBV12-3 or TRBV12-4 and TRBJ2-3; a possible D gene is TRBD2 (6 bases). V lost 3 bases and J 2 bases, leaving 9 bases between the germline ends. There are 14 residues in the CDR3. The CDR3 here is CASSFPGVTDTQYF. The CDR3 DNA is TGTGCCAGCAGTTTCCCGGGGGTCACAGATACGCAGTATTTT.

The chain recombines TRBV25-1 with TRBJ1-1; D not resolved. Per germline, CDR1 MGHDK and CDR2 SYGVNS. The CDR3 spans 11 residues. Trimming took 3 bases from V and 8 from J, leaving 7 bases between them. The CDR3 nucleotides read TGTGCCAGCAGTGACAGAGAGGAAGCTTTCTTT. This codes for CASSDREEAFF. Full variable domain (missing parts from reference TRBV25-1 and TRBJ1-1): EADIYQTPRYLVIGTGKKITLECSQTMGHDKMYWYQQDPGMELHLIHYSYGVNSTEKGDLSSESTVSRIRTEHFPLTLESARPSHTSQYLCASSDREEAFFGQGTRLTVV.

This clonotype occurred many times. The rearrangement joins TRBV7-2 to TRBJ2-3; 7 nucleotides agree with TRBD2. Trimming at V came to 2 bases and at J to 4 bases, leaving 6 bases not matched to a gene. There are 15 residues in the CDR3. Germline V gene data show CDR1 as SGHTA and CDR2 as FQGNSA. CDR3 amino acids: CASSLILAWADTQYF. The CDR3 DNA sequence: TGTGCCAGCAGCTTAATACTAGCGTGGGCAGATACGCAGTATTTT.

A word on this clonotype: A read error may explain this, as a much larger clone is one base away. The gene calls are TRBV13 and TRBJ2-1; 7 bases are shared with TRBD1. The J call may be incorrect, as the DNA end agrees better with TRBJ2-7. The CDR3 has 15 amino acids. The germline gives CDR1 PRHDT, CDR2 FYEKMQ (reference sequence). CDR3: CASSLGSGQNNEQYF. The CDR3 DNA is TGTGCCAGCAGCTTAGGATCGGGACAGAACAATGAGCAGTACTTC.

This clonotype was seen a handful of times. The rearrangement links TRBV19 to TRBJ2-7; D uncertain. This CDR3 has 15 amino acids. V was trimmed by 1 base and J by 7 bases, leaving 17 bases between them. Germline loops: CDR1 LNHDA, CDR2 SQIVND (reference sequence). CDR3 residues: CASSIGAALFWEQYF. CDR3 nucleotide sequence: TGTGCCAGTAGTATAGGTGCAGCCCTCTTCTGGGAGCAGTACTTC.

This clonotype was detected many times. In nucleotides, the CDR3 is TGTGCCAGTAGTAACTCTTATCAGCCCCAGCATTTT. It is translated as CASSNSYQPQHF. The J gene is TRBJ1-5, the V gene TRBV19; D gene unclear. Germline CDR1 is LNHDA and CDR2 is SQIVND (reference sequence). The germline V and J ends were trimmed by 4 bases and 5 bases, with 6 bases remaining between them. The CDR3 has 12 amino acids.

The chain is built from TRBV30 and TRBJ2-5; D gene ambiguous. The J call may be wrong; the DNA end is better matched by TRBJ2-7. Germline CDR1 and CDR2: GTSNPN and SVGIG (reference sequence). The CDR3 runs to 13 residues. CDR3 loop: CAWSGLTLGEQYF. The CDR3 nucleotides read TGTGCCTGGAGTGGCCTGACCCTGGGCGAGCAGTACTTC.

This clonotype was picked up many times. The CDR3 loop is CASSLGESYNEQFF. The CDR3 DNA follows: TGTGCCAGCAGCTTAGGTGAATCCTACAATGAGCAGTTCTTC. This chain links TRBV7-2 with TRBJ2-1; D gene unclear. The germline V gene encodes CDR1 SGHTA and CDR2 FQGNSA. The CDR3 loop spans 14 amino acids. Trimming removed 1 base from V and 1 base from J, with 5 bases in between.

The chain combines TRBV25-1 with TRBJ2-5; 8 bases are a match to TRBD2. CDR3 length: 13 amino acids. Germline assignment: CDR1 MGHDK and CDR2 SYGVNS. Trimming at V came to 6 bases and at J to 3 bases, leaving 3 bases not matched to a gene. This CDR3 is CASSGAGEETQYF. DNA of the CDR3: TGTGCCAGCAGCGGAGCGGGGGAAGAGACCCAGTACTTC.

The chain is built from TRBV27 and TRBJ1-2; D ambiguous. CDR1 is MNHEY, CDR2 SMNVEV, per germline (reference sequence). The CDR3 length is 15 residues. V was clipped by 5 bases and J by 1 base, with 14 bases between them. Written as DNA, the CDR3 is TGTGCCAGCAGTATTGATCAGCGTTATAACTATGGCTACACCTTC. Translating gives CASSIDQRYNYGYTF.

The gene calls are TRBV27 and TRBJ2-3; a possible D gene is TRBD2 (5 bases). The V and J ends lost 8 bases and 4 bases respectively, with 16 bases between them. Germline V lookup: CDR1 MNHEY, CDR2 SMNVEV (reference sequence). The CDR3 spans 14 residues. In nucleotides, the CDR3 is TGTGCCAGCCATAGCGCTAGTGGGGCAGATACGCAGTATTTT. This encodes CASHSASGADTQYF.

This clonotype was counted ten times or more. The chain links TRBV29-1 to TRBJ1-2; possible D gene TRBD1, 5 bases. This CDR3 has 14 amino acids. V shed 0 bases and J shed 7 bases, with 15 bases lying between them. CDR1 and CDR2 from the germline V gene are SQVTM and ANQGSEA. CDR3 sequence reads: CSVEDRGIRSGYTF. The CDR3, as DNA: TGCAGCGTTGAAGATAGGGGTATTCGCTCTGGCTACACCTTC. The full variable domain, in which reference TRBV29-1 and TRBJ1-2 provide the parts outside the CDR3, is SAVISQKPSRDICQRGTSLTIQCQVDSQVTMMFWYRQQPGQSLTLIATANQGSEATYESGFVIDKFPISRPNLTFSTLTVSNMSPEDSSIYLCSVEDRGIRSGYTFGSGTRLTVV.